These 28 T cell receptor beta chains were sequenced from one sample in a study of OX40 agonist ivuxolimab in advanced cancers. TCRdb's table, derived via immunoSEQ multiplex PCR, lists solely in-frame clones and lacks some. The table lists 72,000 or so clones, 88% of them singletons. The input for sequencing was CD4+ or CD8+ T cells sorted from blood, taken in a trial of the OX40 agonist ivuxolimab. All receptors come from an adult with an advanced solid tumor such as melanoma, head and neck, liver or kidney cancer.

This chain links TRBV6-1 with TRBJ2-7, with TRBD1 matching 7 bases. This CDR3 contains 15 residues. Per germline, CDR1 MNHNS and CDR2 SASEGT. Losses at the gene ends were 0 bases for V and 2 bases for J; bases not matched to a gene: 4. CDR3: CASSEALTGAYEQYF. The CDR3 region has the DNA TGTGCCAGCAGTGAAGCGCTCACAGGGGCCTACGAGCAGTACTTC.

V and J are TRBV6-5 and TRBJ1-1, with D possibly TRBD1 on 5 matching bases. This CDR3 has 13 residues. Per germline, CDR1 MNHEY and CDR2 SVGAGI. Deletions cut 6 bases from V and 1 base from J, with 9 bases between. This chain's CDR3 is CASRGRPNTEAFF. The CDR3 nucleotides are TGTGCCAGCAGGGGACGTCCGAACACTGAAGCTTTCTTT.

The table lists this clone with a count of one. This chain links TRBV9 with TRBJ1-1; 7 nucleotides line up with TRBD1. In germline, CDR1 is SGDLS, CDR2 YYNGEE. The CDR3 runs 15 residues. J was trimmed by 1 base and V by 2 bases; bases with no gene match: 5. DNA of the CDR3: TGTGCCAGCAGCGTGGAGGGACAGAGGAACACTGAAGCTTTCTTT. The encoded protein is CASSVEGQRNTEAFF.

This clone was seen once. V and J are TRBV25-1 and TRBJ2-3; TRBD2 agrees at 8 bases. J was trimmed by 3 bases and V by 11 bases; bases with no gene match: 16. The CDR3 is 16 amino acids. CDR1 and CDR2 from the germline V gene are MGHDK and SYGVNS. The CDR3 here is CASSRALAGGTDTQYF. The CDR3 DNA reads TGTGCCTCCAGCAGAGCCCTGGCGGGAGGAACAGATACGCAGTATTTT.

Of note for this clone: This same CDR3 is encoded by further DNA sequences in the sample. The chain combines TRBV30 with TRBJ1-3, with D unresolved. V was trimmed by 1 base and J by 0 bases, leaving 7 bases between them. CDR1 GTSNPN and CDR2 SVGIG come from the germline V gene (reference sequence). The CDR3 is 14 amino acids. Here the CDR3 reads CAWSAGYSGNTIYF. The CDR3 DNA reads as TGTGCCTGGAGTGCCGGATACTCTGGAAACACCATATATTTT. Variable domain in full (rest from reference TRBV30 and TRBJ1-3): SQTIHQWPATLVQPVGSPLSLECTVEGTSNPNLYWYRQAAGRGLQLLFYSVGIGQISSEVPQNLSASRPQDRQFILSSKKLLLSDSGFYLCAWSAGYSGNTIYFGEGSWLTVV.

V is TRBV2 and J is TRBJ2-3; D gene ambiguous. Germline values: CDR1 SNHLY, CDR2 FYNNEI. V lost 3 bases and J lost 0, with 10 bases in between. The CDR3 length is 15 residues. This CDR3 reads CASSDRPSSTDTQYF. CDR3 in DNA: TGTGCCAGCAGTGACCGTCCCTCTAGCACAGATACGCAGTATTTT.

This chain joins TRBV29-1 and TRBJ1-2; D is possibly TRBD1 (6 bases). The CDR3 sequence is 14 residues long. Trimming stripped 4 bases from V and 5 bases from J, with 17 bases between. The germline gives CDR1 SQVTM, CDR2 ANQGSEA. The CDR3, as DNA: TGCAGCGTTGGCGGATGGGCAGGGGTATATGGCTACACCTTC. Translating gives CSVGGWAGVYGYTF.

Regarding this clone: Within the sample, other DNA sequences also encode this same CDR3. CDR3 DNA sequence: TGTGCCAGCAGCTTAGACCAAAGTGGGACTAGCGGCTACAATGAGCAGTTCTTC. It encodes CASSLDQSGTSGYNEQFF. The J gene is TRBJ2-1, the V gene TRBV11-3; 11 positions agree with TRBD2. V shed 0 bases, J shed 3 bases, and the junction held 7 bases outside the gene matches. The CDR3 consists of 18 residues. Germline V gene lookup returns CDR1 SGHNT and CDR2 YENEEA.

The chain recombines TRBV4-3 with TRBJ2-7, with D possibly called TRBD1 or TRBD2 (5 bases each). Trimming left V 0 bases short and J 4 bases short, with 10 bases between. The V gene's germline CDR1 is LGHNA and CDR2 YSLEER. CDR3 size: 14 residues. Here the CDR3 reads CASSQDRAGYEQYF. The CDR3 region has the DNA TGCGCCAGCAGCCAAGACAGGGCGGGTTACGAGCAGTACTTC.

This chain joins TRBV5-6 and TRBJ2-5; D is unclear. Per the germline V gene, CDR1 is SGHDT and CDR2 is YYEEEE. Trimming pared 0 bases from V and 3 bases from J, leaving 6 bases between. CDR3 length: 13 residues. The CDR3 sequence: CASSLVVEETQYF. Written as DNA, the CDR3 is TGTGCCAGCAGCTTGGTGGTGGAAGAGACCCAGTACTTC.

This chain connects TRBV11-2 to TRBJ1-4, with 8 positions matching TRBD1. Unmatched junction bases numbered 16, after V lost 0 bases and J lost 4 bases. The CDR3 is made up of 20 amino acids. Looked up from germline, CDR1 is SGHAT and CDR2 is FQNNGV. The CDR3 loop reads CASSLDATPGGAGFNEKLFF. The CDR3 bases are TGTGCCAGCAGCTTAGACGCTACCCCAGGGGGCGCGGGGTTTAATGAAAAACTGTTTTTT. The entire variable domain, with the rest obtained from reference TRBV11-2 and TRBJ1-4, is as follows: EAGVAQSPRYKIIEKRQSVAFWCNPISGHATLYWYQQILGQGPKLLIQFQNNGVVDDSQLPKDRFSAERLKGVDSTLKIQPAKLEDSAVYLCASSLDATPGGAGFNEKLFFGSGTQLSVL.

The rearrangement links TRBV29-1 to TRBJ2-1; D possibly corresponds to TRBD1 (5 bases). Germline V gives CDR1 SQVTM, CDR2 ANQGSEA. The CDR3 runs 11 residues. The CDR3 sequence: CSAGKRNEQFF. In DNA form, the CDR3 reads TGCAGTGCAGGGAAGCGCAATGAGCAGTTCTTC.

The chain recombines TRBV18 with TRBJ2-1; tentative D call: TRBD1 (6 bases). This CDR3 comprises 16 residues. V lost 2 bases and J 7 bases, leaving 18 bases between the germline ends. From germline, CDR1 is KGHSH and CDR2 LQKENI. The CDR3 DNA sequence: TGTGCCAGCTCACCAAGTGGACAGCGATTGGGTAATGAGCAGTTCTTC. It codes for CASSPSGQRLGNEQFF.

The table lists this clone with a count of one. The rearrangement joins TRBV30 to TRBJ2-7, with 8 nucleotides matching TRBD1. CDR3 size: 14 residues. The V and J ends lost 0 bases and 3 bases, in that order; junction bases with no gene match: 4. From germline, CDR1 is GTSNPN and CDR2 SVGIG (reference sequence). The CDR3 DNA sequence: TGTGCCTGGAGTGTAGGAGGGACAGGCTACGAGCAGTACTTC. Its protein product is CAWSVGGTGYEQYF.

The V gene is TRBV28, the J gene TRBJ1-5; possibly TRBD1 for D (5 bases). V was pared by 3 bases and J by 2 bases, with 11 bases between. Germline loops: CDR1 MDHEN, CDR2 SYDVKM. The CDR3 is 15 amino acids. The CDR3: CASSFQGGGNQPQHF. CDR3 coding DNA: TGTGCCAGCAGTTTTCAGGGAGGTGGCAATCAGCCCCAGCATTTT.

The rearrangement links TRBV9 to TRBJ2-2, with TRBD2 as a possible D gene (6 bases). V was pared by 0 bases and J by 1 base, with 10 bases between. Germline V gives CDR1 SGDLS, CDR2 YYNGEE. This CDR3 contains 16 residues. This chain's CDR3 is CASSVERALNTGELFF. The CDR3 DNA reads TGTGCCAGCAGCGTAGAGCGGGCTCTGAACACCGGGGAGCTGTTTTTT.

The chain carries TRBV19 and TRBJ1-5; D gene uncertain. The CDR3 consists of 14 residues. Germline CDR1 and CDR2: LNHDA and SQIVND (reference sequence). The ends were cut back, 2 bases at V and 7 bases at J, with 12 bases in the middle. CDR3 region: CASSIKIERQPQHF. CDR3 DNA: TGTGCCAGTAGTATAAAAATCGAGCGCCAGCCCCAGCATTTT.

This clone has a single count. The CDR3 DNA follows: TGTGCCAGCAAGGACAGTAACACTGAAGCTTTCTTT. Translating it yields CASKDSNTEAFF. The chain couples TRBV2 to TRBJ1-1, with D possibly matching TRBD1 (6 bases). V dropped 7 bases and J dropped 2 bases, with 8 bases sitting between them. The V gene's germline CDR1 is SNHLY and CDR2 FYNNEI. CDR3 length equals 12 residues.

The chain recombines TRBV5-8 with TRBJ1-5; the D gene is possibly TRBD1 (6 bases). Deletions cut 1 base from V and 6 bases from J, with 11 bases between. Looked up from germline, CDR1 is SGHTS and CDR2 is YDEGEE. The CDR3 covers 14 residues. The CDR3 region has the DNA TGTGCCAGCAGCTTGTGGACAGCCCGTCAGCCCCAGCATTTT. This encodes CASSLWTARQPQHF.

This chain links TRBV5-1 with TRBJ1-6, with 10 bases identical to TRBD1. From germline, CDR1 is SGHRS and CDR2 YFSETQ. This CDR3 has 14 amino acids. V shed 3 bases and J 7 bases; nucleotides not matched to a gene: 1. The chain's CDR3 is CASSSGQGNSPLHF. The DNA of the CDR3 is TGCGCCAGCAGCTCGGGACAGGGGAATTCACCCCTCCACTTT.

DNA of the CDR3: TGCAGTGCGACCCACCGGTTGGAGCAGTTCTTC. It yields the protein CSATHRLEQFF. The chain uses TRBV20-1 and TRBJ2-1; D unclear. Germline V gene sequence: CDR1 DFQATT, CDR2 SNEGSKA (reference sequence). Trimming removed 6 bases from V and 10 bases from J, with 13 bases in between. CDR3 size: 11 residues.

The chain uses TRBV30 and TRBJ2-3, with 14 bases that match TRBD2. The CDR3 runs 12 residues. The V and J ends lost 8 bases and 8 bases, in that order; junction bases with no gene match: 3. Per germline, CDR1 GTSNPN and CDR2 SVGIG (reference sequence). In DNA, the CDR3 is TGTGCCGGGACTAGCGGGAGTAGTACGCAGTATTTT. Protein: CAGTSGSSTQYF.

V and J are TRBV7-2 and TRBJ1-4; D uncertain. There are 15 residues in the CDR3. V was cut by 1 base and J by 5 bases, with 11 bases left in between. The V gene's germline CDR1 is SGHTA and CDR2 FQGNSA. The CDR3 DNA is TGTGCCAGCAGCTTAGTAGTGAGAAGCAATGAAAAACTGTTTTTT. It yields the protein CASSLVVRSNEKLFF.

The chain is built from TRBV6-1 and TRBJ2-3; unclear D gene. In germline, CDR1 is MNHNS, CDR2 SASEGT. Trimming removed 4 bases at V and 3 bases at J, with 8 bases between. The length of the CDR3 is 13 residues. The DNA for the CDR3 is TGTGCCAGCAGTGTGGTGGGGACAGATACGCAGTATTTT. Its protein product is CASSVVGTDTQYF.

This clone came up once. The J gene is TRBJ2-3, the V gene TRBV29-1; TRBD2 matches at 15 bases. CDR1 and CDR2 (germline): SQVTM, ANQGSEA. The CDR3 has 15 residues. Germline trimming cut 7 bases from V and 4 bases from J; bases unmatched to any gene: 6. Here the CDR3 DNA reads TGCAGCGCCGGTGGACTAGCGGGAGGGGCAGATACGCAGTATTTT. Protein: CSAGGLAGGADTQYF.

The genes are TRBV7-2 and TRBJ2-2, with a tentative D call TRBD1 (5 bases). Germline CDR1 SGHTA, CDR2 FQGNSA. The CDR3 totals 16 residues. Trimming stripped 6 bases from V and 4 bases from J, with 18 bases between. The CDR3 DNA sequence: TGTGCCAGCAGTTCTCGCAGGGTTAGGGGCACCGGGGAGCTGTTTTTT. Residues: CASSSRRVRGTGELFF. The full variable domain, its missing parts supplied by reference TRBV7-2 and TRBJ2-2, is GAGVSQSPSNKVTEKGKDVELRCDPISGHTALYWYRQSLGQGLEFLIYFQGNSAPDKSGLPSDRFSAERTGGSVSTLTIQRTQQEDSAVYLCASSSRRVRGTGELFFGEGSRLTVL.

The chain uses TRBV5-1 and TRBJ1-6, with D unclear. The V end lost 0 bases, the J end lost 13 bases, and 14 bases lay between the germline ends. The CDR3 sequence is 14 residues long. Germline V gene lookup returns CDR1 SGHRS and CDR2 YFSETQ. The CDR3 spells CASSLGHGTGPLHF. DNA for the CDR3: TGCGCCAGCAGCTTGGGACACGGAACGGGTCCCCTCCACTTT.

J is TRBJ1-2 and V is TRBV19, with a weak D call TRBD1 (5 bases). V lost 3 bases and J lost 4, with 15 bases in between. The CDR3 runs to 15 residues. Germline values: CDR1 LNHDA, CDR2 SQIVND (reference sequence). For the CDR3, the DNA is TGTGCCAGTAGTATCCCGGGACGGAATCGCTATGGCTACACCTTC. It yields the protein CASSIPGRNRYGYTF.